A single sample is the source of the 9 T cell receptor beta chains below, sequenced in a study of blood T cell repertoires in COVID-19. Method: immunoSEQ multiplex PCR; TCRdb's copy keeps in-frame clones and lacks some. The repertoire has around 120,000 clones, roughly 90% of them found once; the top ten carry around 8%. Material: peripheral blood. All receptors come from a man between 65 and 85 years old who had recovered from COVID-19.

This clone appeared many times. The chain employs TRBV11-2 and TRBJ2-2, with TRBD2 as a possible D gene (5 bases). V lost 5 bases, J lost 5 bases, and 27 bases lay in between. Germline loops: CDR1 SGHAT, CDR2 FQNNGV. The CDR3 covers 19 residues. CDR3 nucleotides: TGTGCCAGCAGCCGTCACACTAGACGGGGTCGGATTGGGACCGGGGAGCTGTTTTTT. Translated, it gives CASSRHTRRGRIGTGELFF.

This chain connects TRBV15 to TRBJ1-3; 7 bases line up with TRBD1. Germline loops: CDR1 LNHNV, CDR2 YYDKDF (reference sequence). The ends lost 1 base at V and 4 bases at J; junction bases unmatched: 7. The CDR3 is 16 amino acids. The CDR3 DNA reads TGTGCCACCAGCAGAGTAGAGGGGGCGGGAGGAAACACCATATATTTT. It specifies CATSRVEGAGGNTIYF.

The CDR3 region is CASSVDRTSGMVSEQFF. CDR3 nucleotides: TGTGCCAGCAGCGTAGATCGGACTAGCGGGATGGTGAGTGAGCAGTTCTTC. This chain links TRBV9 with TRBJ2-1; 12 nucleotides line up with TRBD2. CDR3 length equals 17 residues. Germline values: CDR1 SGDLS, CDR2 YYNGEE. V shed 0 bases, J shed 9 bases, and the junction held 10 bases outside the gene matches.

The genes are TRBV11-2 and TRBJ2-7; tentative D call: TRBD1 (6 bases). Trimming cost V 5 bases and J 3 bases, with 23 bases left between them. Germline assignment: CDR1 SGHAT and CDR2 FQNNGV. The CDR3 consists of 17 residues. The CDR3 DNA sequence: TGTGCCAGCAGCCTATCCACCCCGGGAAGGGGGAACTACGAGCAGTACTTC. Translating it yields CASSLSTPGRGNYEQYF.

The J gene is TRBJ2-1, the V gene TRBV6-6; the match to TRBD1 covers 7 bases. Trimming cost V 6 bases and J 5 bases; bases outside gene matches: 13. CDR3 length: 16 residues. The germline CDR1 and CDR2 sequences are MNHNY and SVGAGI (reference sequence). This CDR3 reads CASSKPQGRANNEQFF. The CDR3 nucleotides read TGTGCCAGCAGCAAACCACAGGGGAGAGCCAACAATGAGCAGTTCTTC.

The genes are TRBV4-1 and TRBJ2-2; maybe TRBD2 (6 bases). The CDR3 loop spans 19 amino acids. The germline V and J ends were trimmed by 4 bases and 4 bases, with 25 bases remaining between them. CDR1 and CDR2 (germline): MGHRA, YSYEKL. The CDR3, as DNA: TGCGCCAGCAGCCTACGACTGAGGCGGGGCGGGACTTCCACCGGGGAGCTGTTTTTT. Protein: CASSLRLRRGGTSTGELFF.

The V and J genes are TRBV5-4 and TRBJ2-2; a weak D match, TRBD1 (7 bases). Germline V gene data show CDR1 as SGHNT and CDR2 as YYREEE (reference sequence). CDR3 length: 17 amino acids. Trimming removed 1 base at V and 5 bases at J, with 18 bases between. CDR3 protein: CASSLRGGGLGTGELFF. CDR3 DNA: TGTGCCAGCAGCTTGCGAGGAGGGGGCTTAGGGACCGGGGAGCTGTTTTTT.

The chain combines TRBV6-2 or TRBV6-3 with TRBJ1-2, with 8 nucleotides matching TRBD1. With V trimmed by 6 bases and J by 4 bases, 7 bases remained unmatched. This CDR3 is 14 amino acids long. Germline V CDR1 and CDR2: MNHEY, SVGEGT. The CDR3 region is CASSRGTGFYGYTF. The CDR3 nucleotides read TGTGCCAGCAGCCGTGGGACAGGATTCTATGGCTACACCTTC.

This sequence joins TRBV11-2 and TRBJ1-2; D may be TRBD1 (5 bases). The length of the CDR3 is 13 residues. CDR1 and CDR2 (germline): SGHAT, FQNNGV. Trimming took off 5 bases at V and 5 bases at J, with 12 bases between the two ends. DNA for the CDR3: TGTGCCAGCAGCCGAGATGGGGGGTATGGCTACACCTTC. This encodes CASSRDGGYGYTF. Full variable domain (remainder filled in from reference TRBV11-2 and TRBJ1-2): EAGVAQSPRYKIIEKRQSVAFWCNPISGHATLYWYQQILGQGPKLLIQFQNNGVVDDSQLPKDRFSAERLKGVDSTLKIQPAKLEDSAVYLCASSRDGGYGYTFGSGTRLTVV.